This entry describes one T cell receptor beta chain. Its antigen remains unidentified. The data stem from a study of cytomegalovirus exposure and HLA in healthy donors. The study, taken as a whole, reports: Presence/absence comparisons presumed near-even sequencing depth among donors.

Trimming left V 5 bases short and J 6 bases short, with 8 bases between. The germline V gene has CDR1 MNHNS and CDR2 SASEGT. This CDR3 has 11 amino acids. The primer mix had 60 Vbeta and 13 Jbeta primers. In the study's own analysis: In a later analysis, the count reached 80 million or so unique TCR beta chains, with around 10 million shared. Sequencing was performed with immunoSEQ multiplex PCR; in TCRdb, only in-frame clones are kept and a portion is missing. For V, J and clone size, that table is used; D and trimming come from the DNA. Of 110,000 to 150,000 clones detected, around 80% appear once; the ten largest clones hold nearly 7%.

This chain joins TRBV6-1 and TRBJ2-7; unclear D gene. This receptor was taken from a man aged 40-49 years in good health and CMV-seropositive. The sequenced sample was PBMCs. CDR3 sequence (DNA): TGTGCCAGCAGTCGAGAGCGCGAGCAGTACTTC. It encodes CASSREREQYF.